The source of this TCR beta chain is a study of T cell repertoires in cytomegalovirus infection. Notes on the study in general: There were carriers of CMV plus the relevant HLA, and cumulative public TCR beta family frequency identified them. The response measured ex vivo was dominated by TCR beta clonotypes (HLA-C-restricted and CMV-specific).

Using its own MiXCR run on the reads, TCRdb lists one record per CDR3 protein. The sample has about 240,000 distinct CDR3 sequences; about 7% are singletons. This CDR3 is built from 15 residues. CDR1 MDHEN and CDR2 SYDVKM come from the germline V gene. V dropped 2 bases and J dropped 0 bases, with 8 bases sitting between them. Only a few counts were recorded for this clonotype. Its antigen is not identified. Sequences were obtained from PBMCs. This TCR derives from a human donor in good health (CMV status not recorded). Some clones in this sample may be carry-over from other donors' samples. The chain couples TRBV28 to TRBJ2-4, with D possibly matching TRBD2 (6 bases). Here the CDR3 DNA reads TGTGCCAGCAGTTTACGGGGGATAGCCAAAAACATTCAGTACTTC. Translating gives CASSLRGIAKNIQYF. Filled out from reference TRBV28 and TRBJ2-4, the complete variable domain reads DVKVTQSSRYLVKRTGEKVFLECVQDMDHENMFWYRQDPGLGLRLIYFSYDVKMKEKGDIPEGYSVSREKKERFSLILESASTNQTSMYLCASSLRGIAKNIQYFGAGTRLSVL.